Included here is one TCR beta chain sequence, with context. Germline loops: CDR1 MNHEY, CDR2 SVGAGI. Deletions cut 2 bases from V and 5 bases from J, with 9 bases between. The CDR3 is 13 amino acids. These data originate in a study of cytomegalovirus exposure and HLA in healthy donors. The method was immunoSEQ multiplex PCR; TCRdb's version includes in-frame clones alone and lacks a portion of them. The sample shows 200,000 to 250,000 clones, 65% to 85% of them seen only once. The sample taken for sequencing was PBMCs. This chain joins TRBV6-5 and TRBJ1-2; tentative D call: TRBD1 (5 bases). This TCR derives from a woman younger than 45 in good health and CMV-seropositive. The CDR3 DNA reads as TGTGCCAGCAGTTACCCAGGGCGGTATGGCTACACCTTC. It is translated as CASSYPGRYGYTF.